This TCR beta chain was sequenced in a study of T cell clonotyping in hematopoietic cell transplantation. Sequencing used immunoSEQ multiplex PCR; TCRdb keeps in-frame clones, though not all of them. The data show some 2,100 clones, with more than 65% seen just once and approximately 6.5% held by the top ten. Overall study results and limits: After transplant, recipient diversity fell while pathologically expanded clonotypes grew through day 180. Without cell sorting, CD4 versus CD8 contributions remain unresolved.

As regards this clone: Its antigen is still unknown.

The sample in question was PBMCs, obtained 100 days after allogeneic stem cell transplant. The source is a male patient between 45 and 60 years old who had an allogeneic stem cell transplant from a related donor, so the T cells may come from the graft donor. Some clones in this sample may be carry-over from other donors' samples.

The CDR3 here is CASSETGVSPLHF. CDR3 DNA: TGTGCCAGCAGTGAAACGGGTGTATCACCCCTCCACTTT. The chain links TRBV6-1 to TRBJ1-6; D is unclear. The CDR3 is 13 amino acids. The V end lost 2 bases, the J end lost 10 bases, and 9 bases lay between the germline ends. Germline V gene lookup returns CDR1 MNHNS and CDR2 SASEGT.